This T cell receptor beta chain emerged from a study of blood T cells in healthy people across ages. General study findings and limits: Shifts in expanded clonotypes may have been confounded by donor CMV status, which was unknown. Diversity was higher, and naive CD4+ cells more numerous, in long-lived donors than in aged donors.

The second PCR ran about 6 to 12 cycles with a sample-barcoded 5' primer and J-beta primers. MiXCR, applied by TCRdb to the 5' RACE reads, yields one record per CDR3 protein. The data contain more than 1,400,000 distinct CDR3 sequences, approximately 38% of them singletons. Germline CDR1 SGHTA, CDR2 FQGTGA. V was shortened by 9 bases and J by 5 bases, with 16 bases between the two germline ends. This CDR3 region has 13 residues. A word on this clonotype: No antigen is known for it.

The genes are TRBV7-3 and TRBJ2-5; tentatively, D is TRBD1 or TRBD2 (5 bases each). Input material: blood. This receptor was identified in a woman under 30 in good health. The CDR3 region is CASSTIEGETQYF. Here the CDR3 DNA reads TGTGCCAGTTCCACAATTGAGGGGGAGACCCAGTACTTC.